The source of this TCR beta chain is a study of cytomegalovirus exposure and HLA in healthy donors. Here immunoSEQ multiplex PCR was the method, and the copy in TCRdb shows in-frame clones only, minus some. Counted here are over 250,000 clones, around 90% occurring once; the ten biggest clones make up over 1%. Trimming cost V 3 bases and J 2 bases; bases outside gene matches: 2. The CDR3 runs to 15 residues. Germline CDR1 is LGHNA and CDR2 is YNFKEQ. The donors were members of the validation cohort comprising roughly 130 subjects, separate from the roughly 730-subject first cohort. The sequence was obtained from a woman aged 25-40 years in good health and CMV-seropositive. This chain joins TRBV4-2 and TRBJ2-7; TRBD2 aligns across 12 bases. Sample: PBMCs. In DNA form, the CDR3 reads TGTGCCAGCAGCCACGGACTAGCGGGAACCTACGAGCAGTACTTC. Amino acids: CASSHGLAGTYEQYF.